A selection of T cell receptor beta chains follows, all from one sample in a study of blood T cell repertoires in COVID-19. Assay used: immunoSEQ multiplex PCR; TCRdb lists only in-frame clones, some missing. The profile covers approximately 150,000 clones, with approximately 86% appearing a single time and 0.95% taken by the ten largest. The sample consisted of peripheral blood. Source of these receptors: a woman between 45 and 65 years old with acute or convalescent COVID-19. CDR3s include the opening cysteine and the closing phenylalanine or tryptophan. D genes are given only for firm matches.

v_gene | d_gene | CDR3aa
TRBV7-9 | TRBD1 | CASSVTGTGYGYTF
TRBV27 | TRBD2 | CASSLSMGEGVNTQYF
TRBV29-1 | TRBD1 | CSARQGGNEQFF
TRBV9 | . | CASSVGAIEETQYF
TRBV6-4 | TRBD2 | CASSEQPLAGGYNEQFF
TRBV10-3 | . | CASHYSDPNTEAFF
TRBV18 | TRBD1 | CASSQTPGTGGEQYF
TRBV27 | TRBD1 | CASRKTGPWREQYF
TRBV29-1 | TRBD1 | CSVILGTGEGYTF
TRBV7-7 | TRBD1 | CASSLGLGQGTGELFF
TRBV3-1/TRBV3-2 | . | CASSQSLADTQYF
TRBV2 | . | CASSENEGGETQYF
TRBV29-1 | TRBD2 | CSARTSGGTDTQYF
TRBV9 | TRBD1 | CASSVAVGTGEYEQYF
TRBV19 | . | CASSIQLLNEQFF
TRBV6-6 | . | CAGSYSGVSYEQYF
TRBV27 | TRBD2 | CASSLGTSGRSSYNEQFF
TRBV19 | TRBD1 | CASSIYPFTGQGYNEQFF
TRBV2 | TRBD1 | CASSVDRVRGYTF
TRBV5-1 | TRBD1 | CASSLFDREYTEAFF
TRBV2 | . | CASSERGSDAGGEQFF
TRBV30 | TRBD2 | CAWSLVAGANEQFF
TRBV6-1 | . | CASSEGHNYSNQPQHF
TRBV5-4 | . | CASSLPGTTQTAYGYTF
TRBV19 | TRBD1 | CASSIPARGYTGELFF
TRBV1 | . | CTSSQGGQQVRRGRRGYTF
TRBV19 | TRBD1 | CASSDRGSGYGYTF
TRBV28 | . | CASRWNTEAFF
TRBV7-9 | TRBD2 | CASSLSGAGSVETQYF
TRBV5-4 | . | CASSRDRSSGANVLTF
TRBV6-1 | TRBD2 | CASSETLAVGETQYF
TRBV28 | . | CASSEWGAGTGNTIYF
TRBV11-2 | TRBD1 | CASSFRTGTGYEQYF
TRBV18 | TRBD2 | CASSPLAGGGTDTQYF
TRBV6-5 | . | CASSYARLYGYTF
TRBV10-2 | TRBD1 | CASFRTGEDEQYF
TRBV19 | . | CATRPGQTEAFF
TRBV12-3/TRBV12-4 | . | CASTLSETQYF
TRBV27 | . | CASSLIPPSSYNSPLHF
TRBV2 | . | CASSEALGVFTEAFF
TRBV14 | TRBD2 | CASSPLAGAYNEQFF
TRBV4-1 | . | CASSQAAGAESYEQYF
TRBV4-2 | TRBD2 | CASSQGTSGGKETQYF
TRBV6-5 | . | CASSYRRGSGNTIYF
TRBV7-6 | TRBD2 | CASSPQSGGAPFSYEQYF
TRBV19 | . | CASRMDSDTEAFF
TRBV9 | TRBD2 | CASSVVGSGGTQYF
TRBV9 | . | CASNRVLTTDTQYF
TRBV6-5 | . | CASRGGGLRPQHF
TRBV3-1/TRBV3-2 | . | CASSRREGDEKLFF
TRBV27 | TRBD1 | CASSYPGQGYNEQFF
TRBV30 | TRBD1 | CAWRQGAEKLFF
TRBV12-3/TRBV12-4 | TRBD1 | CASRTGSGNTIYF
TRBV5-6 | TRBD1 | CASSLMTGASTGELFF
TRBV30 | . | CAWSVGLAEVTGELFF
TRBV10-1 | TRBD2 | CASSQIGTSGSGELFF
TRBV12-5 | TRBD1 | CASGFRDRNSPLHF